The sample holds many counts of the clone carrying this T cell receptor beta chain. Its antigen is as yet unknown. Germline lookup yields CDR1 MGHDK and CDR2 SYGVNS. This CDR3 spans 20 amino acids. Trimming took 4 bases from V and 0 from J; bases not matched to a gene: 16. The entry originates in a study of early T cells in non-severe SARS-CoV-2 infection. Whole-study context: With bulk RNA from unsorted whole blood as input, sequencing yielded unpaired chains. Study-wide points: CD4 and private specificities were missed by VDJdb matching, which favored anti-spike CD8 responses.

The TCR library protocol was used to attach unique molecular identifiers. These identifiers were attached to individual cDNA molecules. TCRdb reanalysed the 5' RACE reads using MiXCR and keeps one entry per CDR3 protein. The sample shows tens of thousands of distinct CDR3 sequences, roughly 10% of them seen only once. This receptor was identified in an adult who was a healthcare worker with PCR-confirmed SARS-CoV-2 infection or an uninfected control (not recorded which). Sequenced sample: whole blood. The V and J genes are TRBV25-1 and TRBJ2-1, with TRBD2 matching 9 bases. The CDR3 loop is CASSGKTSGRTESSYNEQFF. CDR3 sequence (DNA): TGTGCCAGCAGTGGAAAGACTAGCGGACGAACTGAAAGCTCCTACAATGAGCAGTTCTTC.